Listed below are T cell receptor beta chains from one sample, sequenced in a study of cytomegalovirus exposure and HLA in healthy donors. The table came from immunoSEQ multiplex PCR; TCRdb's copy has only in-frame clones and leaves some out. The table has 35,000 to 55,000 clones, approximately 77% seen once. The sequencing input was PBMCs. The receptors were sampled from a man aged 25 to 40 in good health and CMV-seronegative. Both conserved end residues are part of each CDR3. Each record gives: V gene, J gene, D gene, clone size, CDR3 DNA, CDR3 protein. A D gene is named only where the DNA matches it firmly. Expanded clones are given a class, and other clones once, few, many or no size at all.

TRBV19	TRBJ1-2	TRBD1	NA	TGTGCCAGTAGTACAGGGGGCTATGGCTACACCTTC	CASSTGGYGYTF
TRBV19	TRBJ1-1	NA	NA	TGTGCCAGTACGGGCAGACAGGCCCTGGGGACTGAAGCTTTCTTT	CASTGRQALGTEAFF
TRBV2	TRBJ1-4	NA	NA	TGTGCCAGCAGTGAAGCGAGCGCGAATGAAAAACTGTTTTTT	CASSEASANEKLFF
TRBV9	TRBJ2-5	NA	few	TGTGCCAGCAGCGTATCTTCTATGAGGGAGACCCAGTACTTC	CASSVSSMRETQYF
TRBV4-1	TRBJ2-7	TRBD2	NA	TGCGCCAGCAGCCCAGAAAGATCCCGTACGTCGGGAGGGTTATCCGAGCAGTACTTC	CASSPERSRTSGGLSEQYF
TRBV18	TRBJ1-1	NA	NA	TGTGCCAGCTCACCTTTGGCCGCTGAAGCTTTCTTT	CASSPLAAEAFF
TRBV7-6	TRBJ2-1	TRBD2	NA	TGTGCCAGCAGCTTAGTCAGCGGGAGCTACAATGAGCAGTTCTTC	CASSLVSGSYNEQFF
TRBV27	TRBJ2-7	TRBD1	NA	TGTGCCAGCAGTATCCCGGGACAGGTATACGAGCAGTACTTC	CASSIPGQVYEQYF
TRBV10-1	TRBJ1-2	NA	NA	TGCGCCAGCAGTGAGTCTTCGGGTTATGGCTACACCTTC	CASSESSGYGYTF
TRBV19	TRBJ2-7	TRBD2	NA	TGTGCCAGTAGTAGGACTAGCGGGAGCCTATACGAGCAGTACTTC	CASSRTSGSLYEQYF
TRBV4-3	TRBJ2-2	TRBD2	NA	TGCGCCAGCAGCCAAGATTGGGCGGGAGGGCCGGACGGGGAGCTGTTTTTT	CASSQDWAGGPDGELFF
TRBV7-8	TRBJ2-5	TRBD1	once	TGTGCCAGCAGCCAGTCAGGGGGCGTCCGGGAGACCCAGTACTTC	CASSQSGGVRETQYF
TRBV25-1	TRBJ2-1	NA	NA	TGTGCCAGCAACGCACACGAGGGACTGAGCTCCTACAATGAGCAGTTCTTC	CASNAHEGLSSYNEQFF
TRBV7-2	TRBJ2-7	TRBD2	NA	TGTGCCAGCAACCTAACGCCGGGACTAGCCAACGAGCAGTACTTC	CASNLTPGLANEQYF
TRBV10-1	TRBJ2-3	TRBD1	NA	TGCGCCAGCAGTCCGGACAGGACCCCAGATACGCAGTATTTT	CASSPDRTPDTQYF
TRBV19	TRBJ1-2	NA	NA	TGTGCCAGTAGTTTGCCGGACTTGGGCTACACCTTC	CASSLPDLGYTF
TRBV5-4	TRBJ2-3	TRBD1	NA	TGTGCCAGCAGCTCCGGACAGGGCACAGATACGCAGTATTTT	CASSSGQGTDTQYF
TRBV7-2	TRBJ2-7	TRBD2	NA	TGTGCCAGCAGCTTCGGCTACGGACGGGGGGGCTACGAGCAGTACTTC	CASSFGYGRGGYEQYF
TRBV5-5	TRBJ1-4	NA	few	TGTGCCAGCAGCTTAGGACAGACGGAGGAAAAACTGTTTTTT	CASSLGQTEEKLFF
TRBV29-1	TRBJ2-5	NA	NA	TGCAGCGTTGAAGTCGGTGGTGCCGAGACCCAGTACTTC	CSVEVGGAETQYF
TRBV7-2	TRBJ1-6	NA	NA	TGTGCCAGCAGCTTAGGTATACCCCTCCACTTT	CASSLGIPLHF
TRBV7-9	TRBJ2-1	TRBD2	NA	TGTGCCAGCAGCTTGCGGGAGCTGTACAATGAGCAGTTCTTC	CASSLRELYNEQFF
TRBV5-4	TRBJ1-4	TRBD1	NA	TGTGCCAGCGGTCAGGGGGGTTTGGAAAAACTGTTTTTT	CASGQGGLEKLFF
TRBV11-2	TRBJ2-5	TRBD2	few	TGTGCCAGCAGCTTACCATCCCGCGGGAGGGGAGAGACCCAGTACTTC	CASSLPSRGRGETQYF
TRBV10-2	TRBJ1-2	TRBD1	NA	TGCGCCAGCCGTGGACAGGGAAAAGGTGGCTACACCTTC	CASRGQGKGGYTF
TRBV7-2	TRBJ1-2	TRBD1	few	TGTGCCAGCGCGGAGACAGGGACGAACTATGGCTACACCTTC	CASAETGTNYGYTF
TRBV18	TRBJ1-1	NA	NA	TGTGCCAGCTCACCAGTTAGTCGAAACACTGAAGCTTTCTTT	CASSPVSRNTEAFF
TRBV7-9	TRBJ1-2	NA	NA	TGTGCCAGCAGCCCACACGGGACTGGATATGGCTACACCTTC	CASSPHGTGYGYTF
TRBV28	TRBJ1-1	TRBD1	NA	TGTGCCAGCAGTTTATACCTATCAAACAGGGGTATGGTCGACACTGAAGCTTTCTTT	CASSLYLSNRGMVDTEAFF